The text below deals with one TCR beta chain. This record comes from a study of blood T cell repertoires in COVID-19. Study background: PBMCs, B-cell-depleted T cells, or T cells provided the cDNA or gDNA that made up the material.

Authors' methods: Cell counts per sample came from amplifying reference gene primers. TCRdb keeps only in-frame clones here, not all; method: immunoSEQ multiplex PCR. From that table come the V and J calls and clone size; the DNA was used to work out D and trimming. The sample shows about 72,000 clones, about 90% of them seen only once. The V gene's germline CDR1 is MNHEY and CDR2 SVGEGT. The V gene lost 5 bases and the J gene lost 7 bases, with 12 bases spanning the gap. The CDR3 runs to 14 residues. The gene calls are TRBV6-2 or TRBV6-3 and TRBJ1-6; D may be TRBD1 (5 bases). Sequenced input: peripheral blood. The clonotype originates from a human donor in a cohort sampled during active COVID-19. CDR3 sequence reads: CASSRDYLNSPLHF. The CDR3 nucleotides are TGTGCCAGCAGTCGGGACTACCTAAATTCACCCCTCCACTTT.